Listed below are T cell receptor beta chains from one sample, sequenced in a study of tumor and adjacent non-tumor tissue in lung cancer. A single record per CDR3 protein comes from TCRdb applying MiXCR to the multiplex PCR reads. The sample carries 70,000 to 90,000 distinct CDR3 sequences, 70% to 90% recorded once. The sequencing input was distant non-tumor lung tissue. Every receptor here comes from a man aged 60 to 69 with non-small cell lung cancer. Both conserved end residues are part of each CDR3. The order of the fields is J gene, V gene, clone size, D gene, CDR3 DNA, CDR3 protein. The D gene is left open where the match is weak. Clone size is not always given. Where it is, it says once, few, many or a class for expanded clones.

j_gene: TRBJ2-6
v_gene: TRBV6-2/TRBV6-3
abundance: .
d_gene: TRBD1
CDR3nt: TGTGCAAGCAGTTACGTCAGGGGGCATCCTGGGGCCAACGTCCTGACTTTC
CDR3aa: CASSYVRGHPGANVLTF

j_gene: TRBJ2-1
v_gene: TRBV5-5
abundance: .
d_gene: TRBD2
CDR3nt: TGTGCCGGCAAACCCCCCGGGACTAGGTACGACAATGAGCGGTTCTTC
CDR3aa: CAGKPPGTRYDNERFF

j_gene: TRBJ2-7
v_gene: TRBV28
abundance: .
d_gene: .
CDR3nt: TGTGCCCGCAGTCCCGGCGGGGCCTATGAGCAGTACTTC
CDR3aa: CARSPGGAYEQYF

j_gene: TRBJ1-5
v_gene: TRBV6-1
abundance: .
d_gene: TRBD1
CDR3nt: TGTGCCAGGAGTCATCAGGGGGCTGGTCATCAGCCCCAGCATTTT
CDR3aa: CARSHQGAGHQPQHF

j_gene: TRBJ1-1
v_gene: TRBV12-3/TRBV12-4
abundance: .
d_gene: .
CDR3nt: TGTGCCAGCAGTTTCCCATGGATACTAAACACTGCAGCTTTCTTT
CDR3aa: CASSFPWILNTAAFF

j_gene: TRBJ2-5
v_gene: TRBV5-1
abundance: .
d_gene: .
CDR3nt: TGCGCCAGCACCTTGGTGCCAGATGTGGAGGCCCAGTACTTC
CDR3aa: CASTLVPDVEAQYF

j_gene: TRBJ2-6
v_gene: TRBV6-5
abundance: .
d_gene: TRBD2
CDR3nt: TGTGCCAGCAGTTTAGCGGGGGCCAGCCCTGGGGCCAACAACCTGACTTTC
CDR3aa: CASSLAGASPGANNLTF

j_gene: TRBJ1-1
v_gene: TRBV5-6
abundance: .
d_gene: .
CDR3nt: TGTGCCAGCAGCTTGCTTCAGGGTAATGGAGCTTTCTTT
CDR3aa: CASSLLQGNGAFF

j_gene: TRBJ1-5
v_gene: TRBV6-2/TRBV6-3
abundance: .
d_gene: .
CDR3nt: TGTGCAAGCAGCCCTTCGGCGACTAAGCCCCAGCATTTT
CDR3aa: CASSPSATKPQHF

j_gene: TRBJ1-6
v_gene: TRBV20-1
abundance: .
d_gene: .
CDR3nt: TGCAGTGCTAGAGATCCCCGGGGGCATTATTCATCCCTCCACTTT
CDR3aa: CSARDPRGHYSSLHF

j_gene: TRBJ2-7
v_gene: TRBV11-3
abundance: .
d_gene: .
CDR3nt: TGTACCACCAGCTATCGGACTGGATTAACTTACGAGCAGTACTTC
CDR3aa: CTTSYRTGLTYEQYF

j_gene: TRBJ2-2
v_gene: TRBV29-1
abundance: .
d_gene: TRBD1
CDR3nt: TGCAGCGTCCAGGAACAGGGGAACACCGGGGAGCTGCTTTTT
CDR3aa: CSVQEQGNTGELLF

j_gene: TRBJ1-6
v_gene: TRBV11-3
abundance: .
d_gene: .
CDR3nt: TGTGTCAGCAGCCCTGGTATTAATTCACCCCTCCACTTT
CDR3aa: CVSSPGINSPLHF

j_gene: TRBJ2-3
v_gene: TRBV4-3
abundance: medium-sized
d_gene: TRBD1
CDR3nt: TGCGCCAGCAGTCTCGGGACAGGGGGGTCGGATACGCAGTATTTT
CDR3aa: CASSLGTGGSDTQYF

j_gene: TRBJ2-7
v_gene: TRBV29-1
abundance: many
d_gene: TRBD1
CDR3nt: TGCAGCACAAAAAGGGACAGGGCGTCGACGGAGCAGTACTTC
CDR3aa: CSTKRDRASTEQYF

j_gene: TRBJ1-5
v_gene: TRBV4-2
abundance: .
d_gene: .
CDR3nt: TGTGCCAGCTGGCAAGGGAGTAGCAATCAGCCCCAGCATTTT
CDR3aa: CASWQGSSNQPQHF

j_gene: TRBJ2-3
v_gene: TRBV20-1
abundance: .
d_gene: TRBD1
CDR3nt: TGCATTGCTAGAGTCAGTAGGGTACAGGGGGTAGGACCCCGCACAGATACGCAGTATTTT
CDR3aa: CIARVSRVQGVGPRTDTQYF

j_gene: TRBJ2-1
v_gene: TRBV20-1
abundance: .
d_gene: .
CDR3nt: TGCAGTGCTAGAACTGAGCGTGGGGTCTACAATGAGCGGTTCTTC
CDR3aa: CSARTERGVYNERFF

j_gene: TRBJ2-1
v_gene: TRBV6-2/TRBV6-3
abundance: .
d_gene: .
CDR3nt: TGTGCCAGCACCGACCGGATAATCCGCAATGAGCAGTTCTTC
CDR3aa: CASTDRIIRNEQFF

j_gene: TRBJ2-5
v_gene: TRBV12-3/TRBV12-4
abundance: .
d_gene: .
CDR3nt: TGTACCAGCAGCCTCCCAAGCACACAAGAGACCCAATACTTC
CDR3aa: CTSSLPSTQETQYF

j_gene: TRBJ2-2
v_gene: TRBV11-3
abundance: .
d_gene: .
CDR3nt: TGTGCCTGTAGCTCCCAGGGAGCGGCAGGATACAGAGCCGGGGAGCTGTTTTTT
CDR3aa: CACSSQGAAGYRAGELFF

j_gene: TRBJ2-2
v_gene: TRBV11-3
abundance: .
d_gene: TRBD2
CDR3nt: TGTGCCAACAGCTCCCGGGGAGCGGGAGGATACGGAGCCGGGGAGCTGCTTTTT
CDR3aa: CANSSRGAGGYGAGELLF

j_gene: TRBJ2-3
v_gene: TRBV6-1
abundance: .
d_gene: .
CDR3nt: TGTGCCAGCACTGAGCAAGCGGAAGGTACAGATACGCAGTATTTT
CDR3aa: CASTEQAEGTDTQYF

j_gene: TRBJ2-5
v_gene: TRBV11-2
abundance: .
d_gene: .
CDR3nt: TGTGCCAGCAACTCTACAGGGAAAGAGAGCCAGAACTTC
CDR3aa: CASNSTGKESQNF

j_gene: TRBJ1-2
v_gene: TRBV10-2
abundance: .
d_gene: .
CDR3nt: TGCGCCAGCAGTTCAGGAGGGAACTATGGCTACACCTTC
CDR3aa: CASSSGGNYGYTF

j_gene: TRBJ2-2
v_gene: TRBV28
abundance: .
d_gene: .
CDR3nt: TGTGCCAGCACGATTTCAGGTGGGGGGGCCTCTGAGACCGGGGAGCTGTTTTTT
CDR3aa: CASTISGGGASETGELFF

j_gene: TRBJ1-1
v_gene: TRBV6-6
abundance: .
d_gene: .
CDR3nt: TGTGCCAGCAGTTACCCGGAACAGGGTAACACCGAAGCTTTCTTT
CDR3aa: CASSYPEQGNTEAFF

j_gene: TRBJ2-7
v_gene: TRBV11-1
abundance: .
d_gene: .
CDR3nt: TGTGCCAGCAGCTTAGTAGTTGTGCCCGAGCAGTACTTC
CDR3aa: CASSLVVVPEQYF

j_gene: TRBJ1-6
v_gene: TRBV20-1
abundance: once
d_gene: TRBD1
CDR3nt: TGCAGAGCTGAGCGCCTCGGAGACAGGGGTAATTCACTCCTCCACTTT
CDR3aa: CRAERLGDRGNSLLHF

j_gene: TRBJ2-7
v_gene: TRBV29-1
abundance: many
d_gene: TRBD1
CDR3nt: TGCAGCGTTGGAATAGGGGGGACAGGGGCCAACGAGCAGTACTTC
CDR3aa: CSVGIGGTGANEQYF

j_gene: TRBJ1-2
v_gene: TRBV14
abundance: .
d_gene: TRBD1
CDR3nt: TGTGCCAGCACCGCGACAGGGGAAAGAAACTATGGCTACACCTTC
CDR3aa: CASTATGERNYGYTF

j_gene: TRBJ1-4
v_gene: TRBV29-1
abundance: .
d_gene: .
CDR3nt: TGCAGCGTTGAGGCCGGCAGGAATGAAAAACCGTTTTTT
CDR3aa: CSVEAGRNEKPFF

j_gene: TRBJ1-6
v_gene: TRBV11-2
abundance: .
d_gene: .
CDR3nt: TGTGTCAGCAGCTTAGGAGTGAACAATAATTCACCCCTCCACTTT
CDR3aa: CVSSLGVNNNSPLHF

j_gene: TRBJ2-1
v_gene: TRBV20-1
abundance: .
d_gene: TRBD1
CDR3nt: TGCAGTGTTAGGGACAGAGCCAATGAGCAGTTCTTC
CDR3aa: CSVRDRANEQFF

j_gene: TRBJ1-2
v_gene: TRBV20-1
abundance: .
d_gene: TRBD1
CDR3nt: TGCAGTACTAGACAGGGAAGGAGTATCTCCTATGTCTACACCTTC
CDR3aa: CSTRQGRSISYVYTF

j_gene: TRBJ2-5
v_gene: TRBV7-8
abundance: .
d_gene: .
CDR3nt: TGTGCCAGCAGCTTACGGGGCAGGGAAGAGACCCAGTACTTC
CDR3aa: CASSLRGREETQYF

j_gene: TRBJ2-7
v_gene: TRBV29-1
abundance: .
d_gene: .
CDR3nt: TGCAGCGTCGAGGGAACAGGGAGGATCGAGCAGTACTTC
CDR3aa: CSVEGTGRIEQYF

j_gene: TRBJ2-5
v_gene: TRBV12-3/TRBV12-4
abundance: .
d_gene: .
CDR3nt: TGTGCCAGCAGTTTAGGGCAGGGAGATTTCCAAGAGACCCAGTACTTC
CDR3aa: CASSLGQGDFQETQYF

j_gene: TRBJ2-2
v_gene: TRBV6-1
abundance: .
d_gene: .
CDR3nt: TGTGCCAGCGACATGACAGGCAACGCCGGGGAGCTGTTTTTT
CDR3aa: CASDMTGNAGELFF

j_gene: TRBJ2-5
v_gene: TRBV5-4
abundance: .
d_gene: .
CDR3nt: TGTGCCAGCAGCTCTACTGGTAGCCGCCTAGAGACCCAGTACTTC
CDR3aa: CASSSTGSRLETQYF

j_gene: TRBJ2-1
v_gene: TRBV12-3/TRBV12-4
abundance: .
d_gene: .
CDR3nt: TGTGCCAGCACCCAAGGGGGCAATGAGCAGTTCTTC
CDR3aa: CASTQGGNEQFF

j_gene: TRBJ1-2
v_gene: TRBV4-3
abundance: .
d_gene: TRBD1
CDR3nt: TGCGCCAGCAGCCAGGAACAGGGGAACTATGGCCACACCTTC
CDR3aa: CASSQEQGNYGHTF

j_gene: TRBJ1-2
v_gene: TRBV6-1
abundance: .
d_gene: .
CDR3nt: TGTGCCAGCATCCCACAGACAGGCCGTAACTATGGCTACACCTTC
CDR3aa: CASIPQTGRNYGYTF

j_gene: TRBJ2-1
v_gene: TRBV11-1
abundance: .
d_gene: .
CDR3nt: TGTGCCAGCAGCTTGGTTGTTGGACAATCCTACAATGGGCAGTTCTTC
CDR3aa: CASSLVVGQSYNGQFF

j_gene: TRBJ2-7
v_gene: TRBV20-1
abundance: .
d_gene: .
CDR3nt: TGCAGTGCTAGGGATGGGGTAGCGTCCACCTACAAGCAGTACTTC
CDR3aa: CSARDGVASTYKQYF

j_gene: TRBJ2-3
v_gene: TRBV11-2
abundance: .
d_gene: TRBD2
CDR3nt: TGTACCAGCAACTTTTTCCTAGCGGTGGCGGATACGCAGTATTTT
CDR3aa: CTSNFFLAVADTQYF

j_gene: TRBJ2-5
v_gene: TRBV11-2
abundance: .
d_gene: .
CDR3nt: TGTACTAGCAGTTCCACAATGAGGGGGCCAAAGGAGACCCAGTACTTC
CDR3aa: CTSSSTMRGPKETQYF

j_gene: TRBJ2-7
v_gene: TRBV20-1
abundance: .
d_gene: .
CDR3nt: TGCAGTGCCAGGACCAGCGCGAGGGCTTACGAGCAGTACTTC
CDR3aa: CSARTSARAYEQYF

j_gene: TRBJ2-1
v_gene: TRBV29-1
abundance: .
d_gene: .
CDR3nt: TGCAGCGTTTGGGGTGAGCGGTACAATGAACAGTTCTTC
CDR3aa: CSVWGERYNEQFF

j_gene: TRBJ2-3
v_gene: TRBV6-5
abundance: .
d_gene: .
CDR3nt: TGTGCCAGCAGCCCAGGCACAGATGCGCAATATTTT
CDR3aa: CASSPGTDAQYF

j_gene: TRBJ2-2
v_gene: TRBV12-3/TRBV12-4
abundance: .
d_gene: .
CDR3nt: TGTACCAGCAGTTCACTAGGTACCGGAGAGCTGTTTTTT
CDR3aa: CTSSSLGTGELFF

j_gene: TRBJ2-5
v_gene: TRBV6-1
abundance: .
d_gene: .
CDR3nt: TGTGCCAGCAGTGAAAGACGGGAGCGACACCGAATGGGAGAGACCCAGTACTTC
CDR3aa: CASSERRERHRMGETQYF

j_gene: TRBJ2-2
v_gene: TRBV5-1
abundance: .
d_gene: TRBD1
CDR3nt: TGCGCCAGTACCAGGGGGAGATCGAACACCGGGGAGCTGTTTTTT
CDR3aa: CASTRGRSNTGELFF

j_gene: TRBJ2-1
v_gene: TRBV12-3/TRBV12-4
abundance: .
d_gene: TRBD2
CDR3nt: TGTGCCAGCACCGAATTACTAGCGGGGGTCGATGAGCAGTTCTTC
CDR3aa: CASTELLAGVDEQFF

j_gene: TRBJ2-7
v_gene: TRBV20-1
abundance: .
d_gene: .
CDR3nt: TGCACTGCTGCCGGGAGCGGCTACGAGCAGTACTTC
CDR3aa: CTAAGSGYEQYF